These 32 T cell receptor beta chains originate from one sample sequenced in a study of shared clonotypes between healthy human individuals. Sequenced by immunoSEQ multiplex PCR; TCRdb stores in-frame clones only, minus some. Here the sample spans about 490,000 clones, 76% being singletons. Sequencing used PBMCs. The receptors come from a woman aged 35 to 49 in good health. Some clones in this sample may be carry-over from other donors' samples.

The sample holds many counts of this clone. The V and J genes are TRBV2 and TRBJ2-1; the D is unclear. In germline, CDR1 is SNHLY, CDR2 FYNNEI. The CDR3 contains 13 residues. The germline V and J ends were trimmed by 0 bases and 10 bases, with 10 bases remaining between them. For the CDR3, the DNA is TGTGCCAGCAGTGAAGCTTGGGCAGGCGAGCAGTTCTTC. Translation: CASSEAWAGEQFF.

The J gene is TRBJ2-6, the V gene TRBV12-5; D may be TRBD1 or TRBD2 (5 bases each). V was clipped by 4 bases and J by 0 bases, with 16 bases between them. The germline gives CDR1 LGHNT, CDR2 FRNRAP. The CDR3 totals 18 residues. CDR3: CASGSTGTDLSGANVLTF. CDR3 nucleotide sequence: TGTGCTAGTGGTTCAACCGGGACCGACCTCTCTGGGGCCAACGTCCTGACTTTC.

The chain carries TRBV6-5 and TRBJ1-4; TRBD1 is a possible D gene (6 bases). The germline V and J ends were trimmed by 6 bases and 0 bases, with 11 bases remaining between them. This CDR3 spans 15 amino acids. Germline values: CDR1 MNHEY, CDR2 SVGAGI. CDR3 bases: TGTGCCAGCAGCGGGACACAAGCAACTAATGAAAAACTGTTTTTT. The encoded protein is CASSGTQATNEKLFF.

The gene calls are TRBV28 and TRBJ1-2; D not resolved. V lost 7 bases, J lost 2 bases, and 14 bases lay in between. This CDR3 spans 14 amino acids. The V gene's germline CDR1 is MDHEN and CDR2 SYDVKM. The CDR3 DNA sequence: TGTGCCAGCACCGGAGGAGCAGAGAACTATGGCTACACCTTC. Amino acids: CASTGGAENYGYTF.

In its sample, this clone was seen a few times. The V gene is TRBV6-6, the J gene TRBJ1-4, with 7 positions matching TRBD1. After removal of 6 bases from V and 0 bases from J, the junction contained 7 bases not matched to a gene. The V gene's germline CDR1 is MNHNY and CDR2 SVGAGI (reference sequence). This CDR3 spans 16 amino acids. The CDR3, as DNA: TGTGCCAGCAGCTCAGGGGGGGAGGCAACTAATGAAAAACTGTTTTTT. Translated: CASSSGGEATNEKLFF.

The sample holds a few counts of this clone. CDR3: CASSVYGTANTEAFF. CDR3 in DNA: TGTGCCAGCAGCGTATATGGGACAGCGAACACTGAAGCTTTCTTT. The chain is built from TRBV9 and TRBJ1-1, with TRBD1 matching over 7 bases. CDR1 and CDR2 from the germline V gene are SGDLS and YYNGEE. V lost 1 base and J lost 1; bases outside the gene matches: 4. The CDR3 consists of 15 residues.

The chain links TRBV30 to TRBJ2-7; TRBD1 matches at 7 bases. Germline CDR1 reads GTSNPN; CDR2 reads SVGIG (reference sequence). The CDR3 contains 11 residues. The CDR3, as DNA: TGTGGGGCAGGGGGATCCTACGAGCAGTACTTC. Its translation is CGAGGSYEQYF.

V is TRBV13 and J is TRBJ2-7; D is perhaps TRBD1 (6 bases). This CDR3 has 14 amino acids. Germline V gives CDR1 PRHDT, CDR2 FYEKMQ (reference sequence). V dropped 3 bases and J dropped 2 bases, with 11 bases sitting between them. The CDR3 bases are TGTGCCAGCAGCTTCCTACGGACAGCCTACGAGCAGTACTTC. Its protein is CASSFLRTAYEQYF. The complete variable domain, with remaining parts taken from reference TRBV13 and TRBJ2-7, reads AAGVIQSPRHLIKEKRETATLKCYPIPRHDTVYWYQQGPGQDPQFLISFYEKMQSDKGSIPDRFSAQQFSDYHSELNMSSLELGDSALYFCASSFLRTAYEQYFGPGTRLTVT.

CDR3: CASSLFSAGMDEKLFF. CDR3 DNA sequence: TGTGCCAGCAGTTTATTCTCCGCAGGGATGGATGAAAAACTGTTTTTT. The chain employs TRBV28 and TRBJ1-4; D is possibly TRBD1 (5 bases). The length of the CDR3 is 16 residues. Germline lookup yields CDR1 MDHEN and CDR2 SYDVKM. Trimming stripped 1 base from V and 6 bases from J, with 15 bases between. Combining the CDR3 with reference TRBV28 and TRBJ1-4 gives the whole variable domain DVKVTQSSRYLVKRTGEKVFLECVQDMDHENMFWYRQDPGLGLRLIYFSYDVKMKEKGDIPEGYSVSREKKERFSLILESASTNQTSMYLCASSLFSAGMDEKLFFGSGTQLSVL.

This chain joins TRBV19 and TRBJ2-3; 10 bases match TRBD2. The CDR3 has 15 amino acids. V trimming: 6 bases; J trimming: 0 bases; junction bases outside the gene matches: 3. From germline, CDR1 is LNHDA and CDR2 SQIVND (reference sequence). The CDR3 region is CASSKLAGSTDTQYF. In DNA form, the CDR3 reads TGTGCCAGTAGCAAACTAGCGGGAAGCACAGATACGCAGTATTTT.

This clone has only a few counts. The V call is TRBV5-1, the J call TRBJ1-1; D not resolved. The length of the CDR3 is 14 residues. Looked up from germline, CDR1 is SGHRS and CDR2 is YFSETQ. V lost 4 bases to trimming and J lost 3 bases, with 13 bases between them. For the CDR3, the DNA is TGCGCCAGCAGCCCAGTGGGATCTTACACTGAAGCTTTCTTT. It encodes CASSPVGSYTEAFF.

This clone has just a few counts. The chain joins TRBV28 to TRBJ1-2, with TRBD1 as a possible D gene (6 bases). The CDR3 is 13 residues long. Germline CDR1 is MDHEN and CDR2 is SYDVKM. V was shortened by 3 bases and J by 8 bases, with 13 bases between the two germline ends. CDR3 sequence: CASSFGGQEGYTF. The CDR3 DNA is TGTGCCAGCAGTTTTGGGGGACAAGAAGGCTACACCTTC.

V gene TRBV28 combines with J gene TRBJ2-1; no definite D call. CDR3 length: 16 residues. Trimming took 2 bases from V and 2 from J, leaving 13 bases between them. Germline assignment: CDR1 MDHEN and CDR2 SYDVKM. CDR3: CASSLQAAKPYNEQFF. CDR3 nucleotides: TGTGCCAGCAGTTTACAGGCGGCCAAACCCTACAATGAGCAGTTCTTC.

J is TRBJ2-3 and V is TRBV9; D is unresolved. This CDR3 contains 14 residues. Per the germline V gene, CDR1 is SGDLS and CDR2 is YYNGEE. V shed 0 bases and J shed 2 bases, with 7 bases lying between them. The CDR3 region is CASSVATTTDTQYF. DNA of the CDR3: TGTGCCAGCAGCGTAGCTACCACCACAGATACGCAGTATTTT.

The chain is built from TRBV2 and TRBJ2-1; 10 positions match TRBD2. CDR1 and CDR2 (germline): SNHLY, FYNNEI. The CDR3 has 14 amino acids. V was clipped by 5 bases and J by 6 bases; unmatched bases: 4. CDR3 in DNA: TGTGCCAGCAGTCCTGGACTAGCGGTCAATGAGCAGTTCTTC. This codes for CASSPGLAVNEQFF.

The chain links TRBV6-4 to TRBJ1-1; D remains unclear. Deletions cut 0 bases from V and 4 bases from J, with 12 bases between. This CDR3 spans 15 amino acids. The germline CDR1 and CDR2 sequences are MRHNA and SNTAGT. CDR3 nucleotide sequence: TGTGCCAGCAGTGACTCTGACCCTAGTATCACTGAAGCTTTCTTT. This codes for CASSDSDPSITEAFF.

This chain connects TRBV27 to TRBJ2-1; TRBD1 is a possible D gene (5 bases). Between the trimmed V and J ends, which lost 4 bases and 5 bases, there was a span of 15 bases. Looked up from germline, CDR1 is MNHEY and CDR2 is SMNVEV (reference sequence). The CDR3 contains 15 residues. The DNA of the CDR3 is TGTGCCAGCAGTTGGGGTCCAGGGATTAACAATGAGCAGTTCTTC. This encodes CASSWGPGINNEQFF.

This clone was recorded a few times. The V call is TRBV19, the J call TRBJ2-5; D tentatively reads TRBD1 or TRBD2 (5 bases each). The DNA end lines up better with TRBJ2-7; the J call may be wrong. Germline V lookup: CDR1 LNHDA, CDR2 SQIVND (reference sequence). This CDR3 region has 13 residues. The CDR3, as DNA: TGTGCCAGTGGAAGGGACGGAGGCTACGAGCAGTACTTC. Protein product: CASGRDGGYEQYF.

J is TRBJ1-5 and V is TRBV5-1; tentative D call: TRBD1 (6 bases). This CDR3 spans 14 amino acids. Trimming left V 4 bases short and J 0 bases short, with 8 bases between. Germline loops: CDR1 SGHRS, CDR2 YFSETQ. The chain's CDR3 is CASSQDSSNQPQHF. The DNA of the CDR3 is TGCGCCAGCAGCCAGGACAGTAGCAATCAGCCCCAGCATTTT.

This clone came up many times. The genes are TRBV9 and TRBJ2-7; TRBD2 is a possible D gene (7 bases). The V end lost 2 bases, the J end lost 6 bases, and 18 bases lay between the germline ends. Germline V lookup: CDR1 SGDLS, CDR2 YYNGEE. The CDR3 contains 15 residues. The DNA for the CDR3 is TGTGCCAGCAGCGTCGGGGGGCTGCAGGGCGGCGAGCAGTACTTC. It specifies CASSVGGLQGGEQYF. Combining the CDR3 with reference TRBV9 and TRBJ2-7 gives the whole variable domain DSGVTQTPKHLITATGQRVTLRCSPRSGDLSVYWYQQSLDQGLQFLIQYYNGEERAKGNILERFSAQQFPDLHSELNLSSLELGDSALYFCASSVGGLQGGEQYFGPGTRLTVT.

The rearrangement links TRBV5-4 to TRBJ2-3, with a possible D match to TRBD2 (5 bases). The ends were cut back, 4 bases at V and 2 bases at J, with 11 bases in the middle. There are 14 residues in the CDR3. Per germline, CDR1 SGHNT and CDR2 YYREEE (reference sequence). This CDR3 reads CASSLPGSTDTQYF. CDR3 nucleotide sequence: TGTGCCAGCAGCCTTCCGGGGTCCACAGATACGCAGTATTTT.

The gene calls are TRBV7-6 and TRBJ2-2; 14 bases fit TRBD2. With V trimmed by 5 bases and J by 5 bases, 4 bases remained unmatched. The CDR3 runs to 16 residues. CDR1 is SGHVS, CDR2 FNYEAQ, per germline. CDR3 sequence: CASSAGLAGDTGELFF. CDR3 coding DNA: TGTGCCAGCAGCGCGGGACTAGCGGGAGATACCGGGGAGCTGTTTTTT.

This sequence joins TRBV7-2 and TRBJ2-7; D might be TRBD1 (6 bases). Germline-derived CDR1 and CDR2 are SGHTA and FQGNSA. The CDR3 is made up of 14 amino acids. Between the trimmed V and J ends, which lost 4 bases and 2 bases, there was a span of 12 bases. The CDR3 DNA follows: TGTGCCAGCAGCTCGCAGGGGTATACCTACGAGCAGTACTTC. Its protein product is CASSSQGYTYEQYF.

V and J are TRBV21-1 and TRBJ1-1; the D call TRBD1 from the table was never checked on the DNA. TRBV21-1 counts as a pseudogene. The CDR3 covers 16 residues. The CDR3 spells CASSPSGQGVNTEAFF. The CDR3 nucleotides are TGTGCCAGCAGCCCCTCAGGCCAGGGGGTGAACACTGAAGCTTTCTTT.

The chain carries TRBV10-3 and TRBJ2-1; perhaps TRBD1 as D (6 bases). The CDR3 consists of 11 residues. CDR1 is ENHRY, CDR2 SYGVKD, per germline. V was trimmed by 11 bases and J by 5 bases, leaving 10 bases between them. In DNA form, the CDR3 reads TGTGCCGCCACAGGGAACAATGAGCAGTTCTTC. Amino acid sequence: CAATGNNEQFF.

The rearrangement links TRBV5-5 to TRBJ1-2, with D possibly TRBD1 on 6 matching bases. Germline CDR1 and CDR2: SGHKS and YYEKEE (reference sequence). Trimming left V 4 bases short and J 3 bases short, with 10 bases between. CDR3 length: 13 amino acids. For the CDR3, the DNA is TGTGCCAGCAGCGTGACAGGCGACTATGGCTACACCTTC. The encoded protein is CASSVTGDYGYTF. Variable domain in full (rest from reference TRBV5-5 and TRBJ1-2): DAGVTQSPTHLIKTRGQQVTLRCSPISGHKSVSWYQQVLGQGPQFIFQYYEKEERGRGNFPDRFSARQFPNYSSELNVNALLLGDSALYLCASSVTGDYGYTFGSGTRLTVV.

This clone showed up many times. The V gene is TRBV14, the J gene TRBJ2-7, with 9 positions matching TRBD1. Per germline, CDR1 SGHDN and CDR2 FVKESK. J was trimmed by 4 bases and V by 9 bases; bases with no gene match: 7. This CDR3 is built from 13 residues. The CDR3 here is CASKRTGEYEQYF. CDR3 in DNA: TGTGCCAGTAAGAGGACAGGGGAGTACGAGCAGTACTTC.

This chain joins TRBV7-6 and TRBJ2-7, with D possibly being TRBD1 (6 bases). Germline V CDR1 and CDR2: SGHVS, FNYEAQ. V was pared by 4 bases and J by 5 bases, with 9 bases between. The CDR3 is made up of 12 amino acids. The CDR3 region has the DNA TGTGCCAGCAGCTACCGGGACAACGAGCAGTACTTC. It is translated as CASSYRDNEQYF.

Remarks on this clone: The conserved phenylalanine or tryptophan normally closing the CDR3 is absent here, so this likely arose from a read error. The genes are TRBV6-1 and TRBJ2-7; D is ambiguous. This CDR3 has 12 residues. From germline, CDR1 is MNHNS and CDR2 SASEGT. The V gene lost 6 bases and the J gene lost 4 bases, with 10 bases spanning the gap. CDR3 nucleotides: TGTGCCAGCAGCCTAAATGGGTACGAGCAGTACTCC. It translates to CASSLNGYEQYS.

The gene calls are TRBV19 and TRBJ2-7; D gene unclear. This CDR3 has 14 amino acids. Per the germline V gene, CDR1 is LNHDA and CDR2 is SQIVND (reference sequence). Trimming stripped 3 bases from V and 2 bases from J, with 11 bases between. The CDR3 DNA reads as TGTGCCAGTAGTATTATGGCCTCCGCCTACGAGCAGTACTTC. Translation: CASSIMASAYEQYF.

This clone has a handful of counts. A far larger clone is one base from this, pointing to a likely read error. The V gene is TRBV6-6, the J gene TRBJ2-2; D assignment may be TRBD1 or TRBD2 (5 bases each). The CDR3 runs to 14 residues. CDR1 and CDR2 from the germline V gene are MNHNY and SVGAGI (reference sequence). This chain's CDR3 is CASRSGTDTGELLF. The CDR3 DNA sequence: TGTGCCAGCAGGTCAGGGACGGACACCGGGGAGCTGCTTTTT.

The CDR3 protein is CASCGSAYEQYF. Here the CDR3 DNA reads TGTGCCAGCTGCGGCTCAGCCTACGAGCAGTACTTC. This chain uses TRBV28 with TRBJ2-7; D remains ambiguous. V was cut by 8 bases and J by 2 bases, with 10 bases left in between. Germline V lookup: CDR1 MDHEN, CDR2 SYDVKM. The CDR3 runs 12 residues.